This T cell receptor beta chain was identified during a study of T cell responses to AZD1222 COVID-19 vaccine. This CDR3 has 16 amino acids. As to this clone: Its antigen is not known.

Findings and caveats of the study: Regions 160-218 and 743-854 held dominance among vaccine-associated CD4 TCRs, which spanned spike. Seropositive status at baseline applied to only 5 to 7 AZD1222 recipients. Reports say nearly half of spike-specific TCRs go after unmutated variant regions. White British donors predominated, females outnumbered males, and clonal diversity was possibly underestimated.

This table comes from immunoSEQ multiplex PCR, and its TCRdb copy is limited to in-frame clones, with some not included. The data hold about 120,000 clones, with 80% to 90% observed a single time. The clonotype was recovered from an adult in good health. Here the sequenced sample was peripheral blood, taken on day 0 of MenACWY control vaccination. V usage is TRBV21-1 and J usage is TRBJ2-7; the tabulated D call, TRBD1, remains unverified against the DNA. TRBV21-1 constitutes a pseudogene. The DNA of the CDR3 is TGTGCCAGCAGCAAAGGTAGCAGGGCCCTACCCTACGAGCAGTACTTC. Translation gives CASSKGSRALPYEQYF.